The clone carrying this T cell receptor (beta chain) was seen a few times. V shed 4 bases and J 5 bases; nucleotides not matched to a gene: 7. This CDR3 is built from 14 residues. Germline V gene sequence: CDR1 SGHKS, CDR2 YYEKEE (reference sequence). These data come from a study of blood T cell repertoires in COVID-19. Method: immunoSEQ multiplex PCR; TCRdb's copy keeps in-frame clones and lacks some. The sample records about 76,000 clones, roughly 84% being singletons. The clonotype comes from a man between 60 and 75 years old with COVID-19, enrolled during active disease. Sequenced: peripheral blood. The chain links TRBV5-5 to TRBJ1-2; TRBD1 aligns across 8 bases. CDR3 amino acids: CASSPDRAGYGYTF. CDR3 in DNA: TGTGCCAGCAGCCCGGACAGGGCTGGGTATGGCTACACCTTC.